This paragraph reports one TCR beta chain. What it binds is not known. These data are taken from a study of cytomegalovirus exposure and HLA in healthy donors. Study findings and constraints: The finding came from a later analysis; first-cohort TCR clusters tended to co-occur in the roughly 110 validation repertoires.

Generated by immunoSEQ multiplex PCR, the TCRdb table keeps only in-frame clones and is missing some. This table holds 150,000 or so clones, about 88% found once. CDR1 is MGHDK and CDR2 is SYGVNS in the germline V gene. The CDR3 extends over 14 amino acids. Trimming removed 4 bases from V and 6 bases from J; junction bases left unmatched: 7. The sequenced sample was PBMCs. This TCR was recovered from a man between 18 and 35 years old in good health and CMV-seropositive. The V call is TRBV25-1, the J call TRBJ2-7; 9 positions match TRBD1. CDR3 protein: CASSGTGGGGEQYF. In DNA, the CDR3 is TGTGCCAGCAGTGGAACAGGGGGCGGGGGCGAGCAGTACTTC.